The 15 T cell receptor delta chains below come from one sample, sequenced in a study of human gamma delta and Vdelta1 T cells. TCRdb re-called the PCR reads through CATT. Among 650 to 1,000 delta-chain clones listed, under 20% were seen once. The sample taken for sequencing was Vdelta1 gamma-delta T cells from blood. The source is a human donor in good health.

With respect to this clone: Given a much more abundant clone one base away, this may be a read error. Other DNA variants within this sample encode the same CDR3. The rearrangement joins TRDV1 to TRDJ1; D possibly corresponds to TRDD3 (6 bases). CDR1 TSWWSYY and CDR2 QGS come from the germline V gene. The CDR3 loop spans 24 amino acids. Trimming stripped 4 bases from V and 1 base from J, with 40 bases between. Here the CDR3 DNA reads TGTGCTCTTGGGGGGTTTAAGGAGGCAATATATGGTATGATGGGGGCCCCAACCACCGATAAACTCATCTTT. It specifies CALGGFKEAIYGMMGAPTTDKLIF.

Sample share makes this clone large. This chain joins TRDV1 and TRDJ2; D perhaps matches TRDD3 (6 bases). Germline V gene data show CDR1 as TSWWSYY and CDR2 as QGS. V shed 2 bases and J shed 4 bases, with 20 bases lying between them. There are 18 residues in the CDR3. CDR3 in amino acids: CALGEGLKWDSETAQLFF. The CDR3 DNA is TGTGCTCTTGGGGAAGGATTGAAGTGGGATAGCGAGACAGCACAACTCTTCTTT.

This chain joins TRDV1 and TRDJ1, with TRDD3 matching 12 bases. V dropped 2 bases and J dropped 0; count of bases not matched to a gene: 28. Per the germline V gene, CDR1 is TSWWSYY and CDR2 is QGS. This CDR3 is 25 amino acids long. The CDR3 DNA reads as TGTGCTCTTGGGGAAGGGAGGGCCTTCCTATTTGACCTGTACTGGGGGATACCATACACCGATAAACTCATCTTT. Amino acid sequence: CALGEGRAFLFDLYWGIPYTDKLIF.

This clone is termed medium-sized. V gene TRDV1 combines with J gene TRDJ1; 13 bases match TRDD3. After removal of 4 bases from V and 0 bases from J, the junction contained 17 bases not matched to a gene. The CDR3 runs to 21 residues. Germline V gene data show CDR1 as TSWWSYY and CDR2 as QGS. CDR3 DNA sequence: TGTGCTCTTGGGGGTACTCCTTACTGGGGGATACGCGTTACGTACACCGATAAACTCATCTTT. Protein sequence: CALGGTPYWGIRVTYTDKLIF.

This clone came up a few times. This probably arose from a read error, given a far larger clone one base away. This CDR3 is also generated by other DNA sequences in the sample. The rearrangement links TRDV1 to TRDJ1, with 12 nucleotides matching TRDD3. The CDR3 is made up of 25 amino acids. The germline CDR1 and CDR2 sequences are TSWWSYY and QGS. The CDR3 sequence: CALGGLTGGYIRPVWEASYTDKLIF. The CDR3 DNA reads as TGTGCGCTTGGGGGGCTTACTGGGGGATACATTAGGCCTGTGTGGGAGGCCTCGTACACCGATAAACTCATCTTT.

On this clone: The amino acid sequence in TCRdb belongs to a much larger clone and departs from this DNA's translation at residue 9, likely a sequencing read error; the sequence shown is translated from the DNA. V and J are TRDV1 and TRDJ2; 10 bases agree with TRDD3. The V gene's germline CDR1 is TSWWSYY and CDR2 QGS. The CDR3 loop spans 19 amino acids. V lost 6 bases and J lost 5; bases outside the gene matches: 18. Here the CDR3 reads CALGQDPPCWGIFTAQLFF. Here the CDR3 DNA reads TGTGCTCTTGGCCAAGATCCCCCTTGCTGGGGGATATTTACAGCACAACTCTTCTTT.

Judged by abundance, this clone is medium-sized. With only one base between it and a far larger clone, this is likely a read error. At the DNA level, this CDR3 is encoded by other sequences in the same sample as well. V and J are TRDV1 and TRDJ1; 9 bases align to TRDD3. The CDR3 totals 19 residues. Germline CDR1 reads TSWWSYY; CDR2 reads QGS. The ends lost 7 bases at V and 1 base at J; junction bases unmatched: 19. The CDR3 DNA sequence: TGTGCTCTTGACCAGGGGTCCGGGGGATACCTAAAGAGCACCGATAAACTCATCTTT. It codes for CALDQGSGGYLKSTDKLIF.

This clone occurred a few times. Translating this DNA gives a protein that differs at residue 19 from the TCRdb one, which belongs to a much larger clone; a read error is likely, and the protein shown is this translation. The gene calls are TRDV1 and TRDJ1; 11 bases are a match to TRDD3. This CDR3 has 23 amino acids. Germline V CDR1 and CDR2: TSWWSYY, QGS. The V and J ends lost 4 bases and 6 bases, in that order; junction bases with no gene match: 31. CDR3 DNA sequence: TGTGCTCTTGGGGCACCTCCTCGGCTTCCTCGGCATACTGGGGGATATGGTTCCAATAAACTCATCTTT. This sequence encodes CALGAPPRLPRHTGGYGSNKLIF.

Within the sample, this clone is large. The chain has TRDV1 and TRDJ1, with TRDD3 identical over 13 bases. Germline trimming cut 2 bases from V and 4 bases from J; bases unmatched to any gene: 31. This CDR3 has 25 amino acids. The germline V gene has CDR1 TSWWSYY and CDR2 QGS. The DNA of the CDR3 is TGTGCTCTTGGGGAAGTCCCCTTTTTCCATCAGGCACTACTGGGGGATACGGACTGGTTCGATAAACTCATCTTT. This translates into CALGEVPFFHQALLGDTDWFDKLIF.

This clone was seen a handful of times. The chain recombines TRDV1 with TRDJ1; 7 bases align to TRDD2. J gave up 8 bases and V 3 bases, and 39 bases lay outside the gene matches. The CDR3 is made up of 24 amino acids. Per germline, CDR1 TSWWSYY and CDR2 QGS. CDR3 DNA sequence: TGTGCTCTTGGGGACCCTATCCCCCCTTCCTGGATGGGGAAGGCCGAGCACTGTGACCGGAAACTCATCTTT. It is translated as CALGDPIPPSWMGKAEHCDRKLIF.

This clone is deemed medium-sized (0.01 to 0.1%). With a much larger clone just one base away, this may be a read error. This chain joins TRDV1 and TRDJ1; D may correspond to TRDD2 or TRDD3 (6 bases each). This CDR3 contains 25 residues. CDR1 is TSWWSYY and CDR2 is QGS in the germline V gene. The CDR3 sequence: CALGGEPQFLFGDRPRKPYTDKFIF. CDR3 coding DNA: TGTGCTCTTGGGGGCGAGCCTCAGTTCCTATTTGGGGATCGGCCGAGGAAACCTTACACCGATAAATTCATCTTT.

This clone is labeled as large. The V and J genes are TRDV1 and TRDJ1; the match to TRDD3 covers 8 bases. Germline V gene sequence: CDR1 TSWWSYY, CDR2 QGS. This CDR3 has 21 residues. V was clipped by 3 bases and J by 0 bases; unmatched bases: 21. The chain's CDR3 is CALGENPYPHWGISYTDKLIF. The CDR3, as DNA: TGTGCTCTTGGGGAGAATCCTTACCCTCATTGGGGGATCTCGTACACCGATAAACTCATCTTT.

This clone was recorded a few times. TCRdb has a much larger clone's protein, which differs at residue 11 from the translation of this DNA, likely because of a read error; what is shown is the protein translated from the DNA. This sequence joins TRDV1 and TRDJ1; 9 bases line up with TRDD3. This CDR3 contains 19 residues. V dropped 7 bases and J dropped 1; count of bases not matched to a gene: 19. The germline V gene has CDR1 TSWWSYY and CDR2 QGS. CDR3 nucleotide sequence: TGTGCTCTTGACCAAGGGTCCGGGGGATACCCAAAGAGCACCGATAAACTCATCTTT. This encodes CALDQGSGGYPKSTDKLIF.

The chain is built from TRDV1 and TRDJ1; 10 bases line up with TRDD3. V gave up 3 bases and J gave up 2 bases; unmatched junction bases: 12. CDR1 is TSWWSYY and CDR2 is QGS in the germline V gene. The CDR3 extends over 18 amino acids. CDR3 region: CALGDRYRTGGLTDKLIF. CDR3 DNA sequence: TGTGCTCTTGGGGACCGCTACCGTACTGGGGGATTGACCGATAAACTCATCTTT.

This rearrangement joins TRDV1 to TRDJ1, with TRDD3 matching 10 bases. Germline V gene data show CDR1 as TSWWSYY and CDR2 as QGS. Trimming cost V 4 bases and J 3 bases; bases outside gene matches: 23. The CDR3 contains 21 residues. CDR3: CALGVREGLGDPFPGADKLIF. The CDR3 nucleotides are TGTGCTCTTGGGGTGAGAGAAGGACTGGGGGATCCCTTCCCAGGGGCCGATAAACTCATCTTT.